This TCR beta chain originates from a study of cytomegalovirus exposure and HLA in healthy donors. The PCR had 60 Vbeta and 13 Jbeta primers. Libraries were prepared by immunoSEQ multiplex PCR; TCRdb keeps only in-frame clonotypes and omits some of them. This specimen shows roughly 77,000 clones; the ten leading clones hold 3.8%. The germline V gene encodes CDR1 MDHEN and CDR2 SYDVKM. The length of the CDR3 is 17 residues. V was pared by 4 bases and J by 1 base, with 6 bases of the junction left unmatched. The sequenced sample consisted of PBMCs. The rearrangement links TRBV28 to TRBJ2-4; 11 nucleotides align to TRBD2. This receptor was taken from a female donor in good health and CMV-seropositive. The CDR3 DNA sequence: TGTGCCAGCAGTTCCCCCACTAGCGGGAGTGCCAAAAACATTCAGTACTTC. Translation: CASSSPTSGSAKNIQYF.